These T cell receptor beta chains were read from a single sample in a study of T cells in Graves' hyperthyroidism and ophthalmopathy. TCRdb redid the calling of the multiplex PCR reads with MiXCR, one entry per CDR3 protein. The data contain 250,000 to 350,000 distinct CDR3 sequences, over 15% of them singletons. Sequencing used blood. The receptors were sampled from a woman aged 60 to 75 with Graves' ophthalmopathy. The CDR3 runs from the conserved cysteine through the conserved F or W. The D gene is left open where the match is weak. Expanded clones get a size class; other rows say once, few or many, or leave the size out.

d_call	v_call	clone_size	j_call	cdr3_nt	cdr3_aa
-	TRBV5-6	-	TRBJ2-1	TGTGCCAGCACACCCGGGGTATACAATGAGCAGTTCTTC	CASTPGVYNEQFF
-	TRBV28	-	TRBJ1-5	TGTGCCAGCACCTTCCCCCGGATAGGCAATCAGCCCCAGCATTTT	CASTFPRIGNQPQHF
-	TRBV12-3/TRBV12-4	many	TRBJ1-1	TGTGCCAGCAGTTTTCTCGACAGAGATGAAGCTTTCTTT	CASSFLDRDEAFF
TRBD1	TRBV20-1	-	TRBJ2-1	TGCAGTGCTAGAACCGCGACAGGGGACTCCTACAATGAGCAGTTCTTC	CSARTATGDSYNEQFF
TRBD1	TRBV6-4	-	TRBJ2-7	TGTGCCAGCAGTATCCCGGGACAGGGGATCCACGAGCAGTACTTC	CASSIPGQGIHEQYF
TRBD2	TRBV6-1	-	TRBJ2-2	TGTGCCAGCAGCCCCGGACTAGCGGGGCCCACCGGGGAGCTGTTTTTT	CASSPGLAGPTGELFF
-	TRBV4-3	few	TRBJ2-3	TGCGCCAGCAGCCAAGATCTGTGGGGGGGCTTAAGCACAGATACGCAGTATTTT	CASSQDLWGGLSTDTQYF
TRBD1	TRBV7-9	many	TRBJ2-7	TGTGCCAGCAGAAAGACAGGGGGTCGGGAGCAGTACTTC	CASRKTGGREQYF
-	TRBV7-6	many	TRBJ1-5	TGTGCCAGCAGCTTAGGGGATCAGGGTCGCAATCAGCCCCAGCATTTT	CASSLGDQGRNQPQHF
-	TRBV7-7	-	TRBJ2-5	TGTGCCAGCAGCCCCCGGCTAGCCAACCAAGAGACCCAGTACTTC	CASSPRLANQETQYF
TRBD1	TRBV6-2/TRBV6-3	many	TRBJ1-5	TGTGCCAGCAGCGGGACAGCCCGGGGCGATCAGCCCCAGCATTTT	CASSGTARGDQPQHF
-	TRBV27	many	TRBJ1-1	TGTGCCACCTGGGACTTCAAGGTCCCAAACACTGAAGCTTTCTTT	CATWDFKVPNTEAFF
-	TRBV7-2	few	TRBJ1-2	TGTGCCAGCAGCCTATTACAACCCTCCTATGGCTACACCTTC	CASSLLQPSYGYTF
TRBD1	TRBV10-2	-	TRBJ1-5	TGCGCCAGCAGTGACCCGGGGACAGGGGAAGGACAGCCCCAGCATTTT	CASSDPGTGEGQPQHF